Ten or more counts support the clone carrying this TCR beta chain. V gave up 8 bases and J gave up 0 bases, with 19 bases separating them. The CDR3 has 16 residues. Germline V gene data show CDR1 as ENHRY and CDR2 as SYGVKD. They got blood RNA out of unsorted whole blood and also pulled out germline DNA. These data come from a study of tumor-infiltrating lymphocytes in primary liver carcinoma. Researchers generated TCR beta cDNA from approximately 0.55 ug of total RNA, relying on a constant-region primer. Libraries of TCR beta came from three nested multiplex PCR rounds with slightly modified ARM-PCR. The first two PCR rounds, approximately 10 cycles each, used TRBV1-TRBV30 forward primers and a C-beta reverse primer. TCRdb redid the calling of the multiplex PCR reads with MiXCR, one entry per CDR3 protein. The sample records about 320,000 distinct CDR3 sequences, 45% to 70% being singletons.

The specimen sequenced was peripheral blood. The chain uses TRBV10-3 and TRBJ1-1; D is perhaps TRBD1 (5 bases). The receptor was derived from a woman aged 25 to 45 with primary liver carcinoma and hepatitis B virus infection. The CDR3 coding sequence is TGTGCCATCTGTTCCCTGGGCCCAGGGTTGAACACTGAAGCTTTCTTT. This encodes CAICSLGPGLNTEAFF.